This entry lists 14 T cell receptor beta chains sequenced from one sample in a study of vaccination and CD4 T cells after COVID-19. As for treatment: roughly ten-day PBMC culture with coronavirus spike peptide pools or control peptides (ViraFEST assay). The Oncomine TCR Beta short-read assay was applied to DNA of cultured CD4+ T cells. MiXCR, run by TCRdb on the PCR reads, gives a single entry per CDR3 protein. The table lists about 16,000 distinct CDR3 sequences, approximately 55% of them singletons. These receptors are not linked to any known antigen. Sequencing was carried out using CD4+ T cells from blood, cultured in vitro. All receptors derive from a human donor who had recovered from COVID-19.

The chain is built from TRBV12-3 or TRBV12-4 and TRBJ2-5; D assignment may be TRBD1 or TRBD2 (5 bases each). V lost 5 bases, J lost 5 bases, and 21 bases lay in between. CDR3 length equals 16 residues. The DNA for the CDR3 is TGTGCCAGCAGTGACCATGGGACCGGTTTTGGGGAGACCCAGTACTTC. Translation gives CASSDHGTGFGETQYF.

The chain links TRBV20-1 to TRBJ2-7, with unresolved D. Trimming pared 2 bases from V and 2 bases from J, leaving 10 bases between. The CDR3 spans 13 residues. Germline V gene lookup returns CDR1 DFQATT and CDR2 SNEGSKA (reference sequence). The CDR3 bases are TGCAGTGCTAGACCGACTGGGCCCTACGAGCAGTACTTC. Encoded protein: CSARPTGPYEQYF.

CDR3 bases: TGTGCCAGCAGCTTCAGGGGGAATGGCTACACCTTC. Protein: CASSFRGNGYTF. The chain employs TRBV3-1 and TRBJ1-2; 7 bases line up with TRBD1. The CDR3 totals 12 residues. J gave up 6 bases and V 5 bases, and 3 bases lay outside the gene matches. Germline loops: CDR1 LGHDT, CDR2 YNNKEL (reference sequence).

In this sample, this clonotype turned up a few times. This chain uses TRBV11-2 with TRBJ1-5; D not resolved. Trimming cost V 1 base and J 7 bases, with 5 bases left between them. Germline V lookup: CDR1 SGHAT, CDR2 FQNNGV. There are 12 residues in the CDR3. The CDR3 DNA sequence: TGTGCCAGCAGCTTAGGGGAGCAGCCCCAGCATTTT. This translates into CASSLGEQPQHF.

The CDR3, as DNA: TGTGCCAGCAGCCGAGGGGGGGCTAATTCACCCCTCCACTTT. This gives the protein CASSRGGANSPLHF. The gene calls are TRBV7-2 and TRBJ1-6, with D possibly matching TRBD1 (6 bases). Looked up from germline, CDR1 is SGHTA and CDR2 is FQGNSA. With 5 bases removed from V and 6 bases from J, the gap between germline ends came to 11 bases. The CDR3 consists of 14 residues.

CDR3 sequence reads: CASSVPGANVLTF. The CDR3 coding sequence is TGTGCCAGTAGTGTGCCTGGGGCCAACGTCCTGACTTTC. The gene calls are TRBV19 and TRBJ2-6, with D uncertain. Looked up from germline, CDR1 is LNHDA and CDR2 is SQIVND (reference sequence). Trimming removed 5 bases at V and 2 bases at J, with 4 bases between. The length of the CDR3 is 13 residues.

The CDR3 region is CASSEYGNSRAFF. The CDR3 bases are TGTGCCAGCAGTGAATATGGAAACAGCCGAGCTTTCTTT. This sequence joins TRBV6-1 and TRBJ1-1; D remains ambiguous. V lost 2 bases and J 10 bases, leaving 14 bases between the germline ends. From germline, CDR1 is MNHNS and CDR2 SASEGT. The CDR3 loop spans 13 amino acids.

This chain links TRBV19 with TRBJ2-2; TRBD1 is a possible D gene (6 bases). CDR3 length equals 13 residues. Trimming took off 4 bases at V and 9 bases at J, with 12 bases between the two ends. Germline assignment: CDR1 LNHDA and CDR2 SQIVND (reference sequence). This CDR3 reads CASSTTGGRELFF. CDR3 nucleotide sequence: TGTGCCAGTAGTACGACAGGAGGCCGGGAGCTGTTTTTT.

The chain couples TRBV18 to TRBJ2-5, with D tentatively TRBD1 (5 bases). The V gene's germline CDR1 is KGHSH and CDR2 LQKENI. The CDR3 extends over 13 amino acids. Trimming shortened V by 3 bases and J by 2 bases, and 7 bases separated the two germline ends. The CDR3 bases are TGTGCCAGCTCACCGAGACAGCAAGAGACCCAGTACTTC. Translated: CASSPRQQETQYF.

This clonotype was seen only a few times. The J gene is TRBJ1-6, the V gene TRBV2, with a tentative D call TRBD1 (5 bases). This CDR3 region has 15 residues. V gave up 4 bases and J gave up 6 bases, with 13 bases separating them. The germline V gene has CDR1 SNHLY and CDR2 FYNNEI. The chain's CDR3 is CASSGRSGGNSPLHF. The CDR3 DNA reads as TGTGCCAGCAGTGGTCGCTCGGGGGGTAATTCACCCCTCCACTTT.

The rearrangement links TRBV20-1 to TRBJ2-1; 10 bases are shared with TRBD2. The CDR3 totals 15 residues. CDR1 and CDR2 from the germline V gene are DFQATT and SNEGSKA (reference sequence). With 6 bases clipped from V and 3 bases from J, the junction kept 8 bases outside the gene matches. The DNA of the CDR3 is TGCAGTGCCTCGGGACTAGCGCGGGACTACAATGAGCAGTTCTTC. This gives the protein CSASGLARDYNEQFF.

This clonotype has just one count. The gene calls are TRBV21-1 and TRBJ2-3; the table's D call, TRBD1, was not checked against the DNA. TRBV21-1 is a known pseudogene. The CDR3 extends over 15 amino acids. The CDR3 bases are TGTGCCAGCAGCGCCCGGGGATCCCGGGCAGATACGCAGTATTTT. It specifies CASSARGSRADTQYF.

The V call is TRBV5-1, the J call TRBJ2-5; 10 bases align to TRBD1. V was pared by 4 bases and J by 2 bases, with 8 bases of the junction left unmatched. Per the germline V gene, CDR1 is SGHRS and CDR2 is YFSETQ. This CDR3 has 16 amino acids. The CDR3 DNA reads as TGCGCCAGCAGCACCCCCGGGACAGGGGAACAAGAGACCCAGTACTTC. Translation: CASSTPGTGEQETQYF.

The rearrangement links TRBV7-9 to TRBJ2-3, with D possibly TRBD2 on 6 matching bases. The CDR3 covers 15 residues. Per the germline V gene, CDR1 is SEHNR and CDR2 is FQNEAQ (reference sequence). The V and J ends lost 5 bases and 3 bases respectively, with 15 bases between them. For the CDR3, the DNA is TGTGCCAGCAGCCCAAAGCGGAGGGTTACAGATACGCAGTATTTT. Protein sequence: CASSPKRRVTDTQYF.